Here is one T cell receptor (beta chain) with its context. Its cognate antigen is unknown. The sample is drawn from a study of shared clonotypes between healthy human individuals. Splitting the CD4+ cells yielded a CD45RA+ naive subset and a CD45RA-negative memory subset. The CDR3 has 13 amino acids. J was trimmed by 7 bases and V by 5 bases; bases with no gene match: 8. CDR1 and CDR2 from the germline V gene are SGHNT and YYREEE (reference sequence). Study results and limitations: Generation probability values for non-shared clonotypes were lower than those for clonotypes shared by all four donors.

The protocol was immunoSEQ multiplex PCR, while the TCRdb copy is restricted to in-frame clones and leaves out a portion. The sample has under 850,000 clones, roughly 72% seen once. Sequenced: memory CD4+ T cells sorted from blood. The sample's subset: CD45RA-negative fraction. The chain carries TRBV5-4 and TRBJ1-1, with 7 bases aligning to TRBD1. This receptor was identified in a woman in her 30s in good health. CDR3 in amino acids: CASSSGQKIEAFF. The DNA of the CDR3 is TGTGCCAGCAGTTCGGGACAGAAAATTGAAGCTTTCTTT.